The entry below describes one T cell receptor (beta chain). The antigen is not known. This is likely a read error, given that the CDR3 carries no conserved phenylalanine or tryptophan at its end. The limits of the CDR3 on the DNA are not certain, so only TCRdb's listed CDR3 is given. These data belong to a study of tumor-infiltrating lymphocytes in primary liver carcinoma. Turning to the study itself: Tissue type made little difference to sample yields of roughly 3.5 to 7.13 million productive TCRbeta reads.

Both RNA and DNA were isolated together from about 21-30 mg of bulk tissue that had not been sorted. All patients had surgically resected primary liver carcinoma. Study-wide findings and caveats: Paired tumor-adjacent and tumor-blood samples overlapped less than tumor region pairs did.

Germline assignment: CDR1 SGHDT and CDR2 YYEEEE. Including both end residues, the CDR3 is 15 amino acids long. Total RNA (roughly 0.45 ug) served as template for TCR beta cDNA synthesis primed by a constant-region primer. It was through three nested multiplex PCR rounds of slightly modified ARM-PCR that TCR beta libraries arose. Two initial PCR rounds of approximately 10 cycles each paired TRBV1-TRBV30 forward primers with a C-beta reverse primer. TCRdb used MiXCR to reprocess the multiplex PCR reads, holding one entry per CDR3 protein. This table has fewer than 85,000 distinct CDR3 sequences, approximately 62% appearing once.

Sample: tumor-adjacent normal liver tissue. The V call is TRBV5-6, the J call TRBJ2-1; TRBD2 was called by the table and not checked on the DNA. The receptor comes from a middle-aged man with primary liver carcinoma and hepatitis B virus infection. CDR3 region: CASSWGTSEYNEQLV.